These T cell receptor beta chains were read from a single sample in a study of cytomegalovirus exposure and HLA in healthy donors. Data came from immunoSEQ multiplex PCR; TCRdb stores just in-frame clones and leaves some out. The repertoire has roughly 190,000 clones, 81% of them found once; the top ten carry around 2%. The material sequenced was PBMCs. The receptor source for this set is a man aged 18 to 35 in good health and CMV-seronegative. The CDR3 runs from the conserved cysteine through the conserved F or W. The order of the fields is V gene, J gene, clone size, CDR3 protein. Expanded clones are given a class, and other clones once, few, many or no size at all.

TRBV11-3	TRBJ2-3	once	CATPEAQTTRTDTQYF
TRBV4-1	TRBJ2-5	.	CASSQIQGIQETQYF
TRBV9	TRBJ1-1	.	CASAGRDTEAFF
TRBV10-2	TRBJ1-5	.	CASSAGWGEYQPQHF
TRBV5-1	TRBJ2-1	.	CASSLYPGQSSYNEQFF
TRBV19	TRBJ2-4	once	CASIPKGQGKNIQYF
TRBV6-5	TRBJ1-2	once	CASRNGQGSYGYTF
TRBV19	TRBJ1-1	.	CASTPVGLQFRQNTEAFF
TRBV19	TRBJ1-1	.	CASSIGGFQYTEAFF
TRBV11-2	TRBJ2-7	.	CASSSETSYDPYEQYF